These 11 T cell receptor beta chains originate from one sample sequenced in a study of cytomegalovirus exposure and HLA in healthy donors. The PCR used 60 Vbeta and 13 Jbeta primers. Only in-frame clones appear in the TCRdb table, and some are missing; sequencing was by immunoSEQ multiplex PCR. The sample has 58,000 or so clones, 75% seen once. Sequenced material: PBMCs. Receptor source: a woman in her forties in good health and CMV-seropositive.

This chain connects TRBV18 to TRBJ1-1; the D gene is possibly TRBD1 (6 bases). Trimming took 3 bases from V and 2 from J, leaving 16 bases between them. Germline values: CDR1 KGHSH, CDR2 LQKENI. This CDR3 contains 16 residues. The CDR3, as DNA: TGTGCCAGCTCACCGGGACAACCGGGCGTTAACACTGAAGCTTTCTTT. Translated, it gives CASSPGQPGVNTEAFF. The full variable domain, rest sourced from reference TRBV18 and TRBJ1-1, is NAGVMQNPRHLVRRRGQEARLRCSPMKGHSHVYWYRQLPEEGLKFMVYLQKENIIDESGMPKERFSAEFPKEGPSILRIQQVVRGDSAAYFCASSPGQPGVNTEAFFGQGTRLTVV.

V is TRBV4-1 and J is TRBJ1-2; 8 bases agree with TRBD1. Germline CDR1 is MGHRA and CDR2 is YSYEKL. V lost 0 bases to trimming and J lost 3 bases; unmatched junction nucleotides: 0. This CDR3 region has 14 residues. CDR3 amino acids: CASSQETGDYGYTF. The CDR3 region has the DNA TGCGCCAGCAGCCAAGAGACAGGGGACTATGGCTACACCTTC.

The CDR3 nucleotides are TGTGCCAGCAGGGGGCCGGGAGGAAGTGAGCAGTTCTTC. Protein: CASRGPGGSEQFF. The chain combines TRBV25-1 with TRBJ2-1, with 7 bases matching TRBD2. V lost 6 bases and J lost 9; bases outside the gene matches: 8. The CDR3 sequence is 13 residues long. Germline V gene lookup returns CDR1 MGHDK and CDR2 SYGVNS.

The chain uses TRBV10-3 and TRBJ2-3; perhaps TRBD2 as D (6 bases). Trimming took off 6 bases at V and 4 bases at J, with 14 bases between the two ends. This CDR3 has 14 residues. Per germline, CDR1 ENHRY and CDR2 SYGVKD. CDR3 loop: CAIRPGLLADTQYF. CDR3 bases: TGTGCCATCAGACCGGGACTTCTTGCAGATACGCAGTATTTT.

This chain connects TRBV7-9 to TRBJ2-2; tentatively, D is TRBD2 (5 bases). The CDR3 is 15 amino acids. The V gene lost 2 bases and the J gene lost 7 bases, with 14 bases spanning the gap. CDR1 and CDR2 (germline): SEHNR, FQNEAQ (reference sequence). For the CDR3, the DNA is TGTGCCAGCAGCTTACCAACGAGGGATAACGGGGAGCTGTTTTTT. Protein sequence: CASSLPTRDNGELFF.

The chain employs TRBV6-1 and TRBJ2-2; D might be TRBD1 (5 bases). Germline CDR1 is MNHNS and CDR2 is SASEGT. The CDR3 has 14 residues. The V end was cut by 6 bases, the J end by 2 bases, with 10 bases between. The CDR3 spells CASSLTDNTGELFF. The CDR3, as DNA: TGTGCCAGCAGCCTGACAGATAACACCGGGGAGCTGTTTTTT.

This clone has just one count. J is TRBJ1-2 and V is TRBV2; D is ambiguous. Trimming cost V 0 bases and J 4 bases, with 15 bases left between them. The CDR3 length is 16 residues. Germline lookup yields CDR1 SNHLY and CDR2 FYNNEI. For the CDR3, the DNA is TGTGCCAGCAGTGAAGCGCTTCAGGTCCCCTCCTATGGCTACACCTTC. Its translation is CASSEALQVPSYGYTF.

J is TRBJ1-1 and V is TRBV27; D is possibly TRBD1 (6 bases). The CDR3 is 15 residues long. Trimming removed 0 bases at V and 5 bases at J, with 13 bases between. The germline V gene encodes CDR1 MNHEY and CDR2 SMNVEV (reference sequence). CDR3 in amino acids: CASSLSRGAITEAFF. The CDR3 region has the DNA TGTGCCAGCAGTTTATCTCGGGGGGCTATTACTGAAGCTTTCTTT.

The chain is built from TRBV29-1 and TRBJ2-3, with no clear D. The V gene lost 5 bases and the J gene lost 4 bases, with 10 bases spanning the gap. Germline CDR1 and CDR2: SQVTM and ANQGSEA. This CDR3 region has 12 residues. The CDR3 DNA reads TGCAGCGTTCGTGTTGAGGCAGATACGCAGTATTTT. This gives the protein CSVRVEADTQYF.

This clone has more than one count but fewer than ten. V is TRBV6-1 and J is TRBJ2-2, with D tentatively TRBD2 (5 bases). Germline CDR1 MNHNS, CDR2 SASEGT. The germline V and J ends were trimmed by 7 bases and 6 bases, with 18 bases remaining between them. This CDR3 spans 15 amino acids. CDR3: CASTLTRSGSGELFF. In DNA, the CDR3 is TGTGCCAGCACCCTGACCAGGTCGGGGTCCGGGGAGCTGTTTTTT.

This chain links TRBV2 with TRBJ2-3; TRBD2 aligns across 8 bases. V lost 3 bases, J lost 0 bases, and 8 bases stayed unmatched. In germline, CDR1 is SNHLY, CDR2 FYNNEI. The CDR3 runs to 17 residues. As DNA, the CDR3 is TGTGCCAGCAGTGAGGGGCTAGCGGGTCCTAGCACAGATACGCAGTATTTT. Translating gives CASSEGLAGPSTDTQYF.